The 9 T cell receptor beta chains below come from one sample, sequenced in a study of response to subunit inactivated influenza vaccine. Using its own MiXCR run on the RT-PCR reads, TCRdb lists one record per CDR3 protein. The sample records roughly 540,000 distinct CDR3 sequences, roughly 23% being singletons. These same data were also listed under a study on T cells expressing NK-cell markers. In that study: UMIs accompanied the 5'RACE template switching by which TCR beta cDNA was made.

The specimen was CD4+ T cells sorted from PBMCs, collected approximately 12 days after vaccination. The receptors originated from a man aged 50 or older who received an inactivated influenza vaccine.

This clonotype was seen a handful of times. The chain links TRBV5-5 to TRBJ2-1, with a possible D match to TRBD1 (6 bases). V shed 4 bases and J shed 3 bases, with 11 bases lying between them. The CDR3 contains 14 residues. The germline gives CDR1 SGHKS, CDR2 YYEKEE (reference sequence). This CDR3 is CASSQQGLYNEQFF. CDR3 coding DNA: TGTGCCAGCAGCCAACAGGGTCTCTACAATGAGCAGTTCTTC.

The chain joins TRBV20-1 to TRBJ2-5; D perhaps matches TRBD1 (5 bases). The germline V gene encodes CDR1 DFQATT and CDR2 SNEGSKA (reference sequence). V dropped 6 bases and J dropped 5 bases, with 19 bases sitting between them. This CDR3 has 14 amino acids. The CDR3 bases are TGCAGTGCCAAATACAACAGGTCTCCGGAGACCCAGTACTTC. Translation: CSAKYNRSPETQYF.

This rearrangement joins TRBV11-2 to TRBJ2-7; TRBD2 matches at 14 bases. The CDR3 contains 19 residues. Unmatched junction bases numbered 11, after V lost 4 bases and J lost 0 bases. Germline V gene lookup returns CDR1 SGHAT and CDR2 FQNNGV. The CDR3 loop is CASSSEVGLAGESSYEQYF. CDR3 sequence (DNA): TGTGCCAGCAGCTCGGAGGTGGGACTAGCGGGGGAGAGCTCCTACGAGCAGTACTTC.

This clonotype was seen only a few times. This chain joins TRBV20-1 and TRBJ2-3, with 8 bases matching TRBD1. CDR1 and CDR2 (germline): DFQATT, SNEGSKA (reference sequence). The CDR3 is 13 residues long. Trimming at V came to 3 bases and at J to 11 bases, leaving 10 bases not matched to a gene. CDR3 in amino acids: CSARSPTGGLQYF. As DNA, the CDR3 is TGCAGTGCTAGGAGCCCCACAGGGGGGTTGCAGTATTTT.

The chain couples TRBV24-1 to TRBJ2-3, with D uncertain. V was clipped by 4 bases and J by 2 bases, with 12 bases between them. CDR1 is KGHDR and CDR2 is SFDVKD in the germline V gene. The CDR3 covers 15 residues. Here the CDR3 reads CATSDRTLLTDTQYF. The CDR3 DNA is TGTGCCACCAGTGACCGGACCTTACTCACAGATACGCAGTATTTT.

This rearrangement joins TRBV6-1 to TRBJ2-7, with D possibly matching TRBD1 (5 bases). CDR3 length: 12 residues. Trimming took off 6 bases at V and 4 bases at J, with 10 bases between the two ends. Germline V gene lookup returns CDR1 MNHNS and CDR2 SASEGT. The CDR3 DNA follows: TGTGCCAGCAGCGAAACAGGTTACGAGCAGTACTTC. It yields the protein CASSETGYEQYF.

The rearrangement links TRBV20-1 to TRBJ1-2; D gene uncertain. The germline gives CDR1 DFQATT, CDR2 SNEGSKA (reference sequence). V gave up 4 bases and J gave up 4 bases, with 16 bases separating them. The CDR3 has 14 amino acids. In DNA, the CDR3 is TGCAGTGCTAATAGGCAGGATCTCCTCTATGGCTACACCTTC. Its protein is CSANRQDLLYGYTF.

The J gene is TRBJ2-5, the V gene TRBV20-1; D might be TRBD1 (5 bases). The CDR3 runs to 14 residues. V was pared by 5 bases and J by 5 bases, with 18 bases between. Germline CDR1 and CDR2: DFQATT and SNEGSKA (reference sequence). CDR3 protein: CSARRQNLLETQYF. CDR3 DNA: TGCAGTGCTCGCCGACAGAATTTGTTGGAGACCCAGTACTTC.

The CDR3 here is CAISEFPARGVEQYF. For the CDR3, the DNA is TGTGCCATCAGTGAATTTCCCGCCAGGGGCGTCGAGCAGTACTTC. The V gene is TRBV10-3, the J gene TRBJ2-7; TRBD1 might be the D (6 bases). CDR3 size: 15 residues. V was clipped by 3 bases and J by 6 bases, with 18 bases between them. Germline CDR1 is ENHRY and CDR2 is SYGVKD.